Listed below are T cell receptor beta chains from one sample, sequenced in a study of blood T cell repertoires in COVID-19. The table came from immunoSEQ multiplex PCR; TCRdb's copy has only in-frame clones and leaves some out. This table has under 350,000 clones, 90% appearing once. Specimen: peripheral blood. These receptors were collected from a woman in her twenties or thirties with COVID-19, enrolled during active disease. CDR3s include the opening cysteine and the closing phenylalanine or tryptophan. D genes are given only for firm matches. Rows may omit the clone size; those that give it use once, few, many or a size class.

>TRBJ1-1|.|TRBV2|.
TGTGCCAGCAGTTTCCAGACAGTGAACGCTGAAGCTTTCTTT
CASSFQTVNAEAFF
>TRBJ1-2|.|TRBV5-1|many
TGCGCCAGCAGCGACCAGGCGGCTGTAGGGAGTAGCTATGGCTACACCTTC
CASSDQAAVGSSYGYTF
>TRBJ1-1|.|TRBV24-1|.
TGTGCCACCAGTGATTTAACGGGAGGGGACACTGAAGCTTTCTTT
CATSDLTGGDTEAFF
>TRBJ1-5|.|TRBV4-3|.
TGCGCCAGCAGCCAAGATTTGGGGGGTACAGGCAATCAGCCCCAGCATTTT
CASSQDLGGTGNQPQHF
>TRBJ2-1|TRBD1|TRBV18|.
TGTGCCAGCTCACCCGGGACAGGGGGTGGCAATGAGCAGTTCTTC
CASSPGTGGGNEQFF
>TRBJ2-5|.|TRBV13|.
TGTGCCAGCAGCTCCAGGAGGGAGACCCAGTACTTC
CASSSRRETQYF
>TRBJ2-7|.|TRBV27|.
TGTGCCAGCAGGCTGCAGGGTACGGTCGAGCAGTACTTC
CASRLQGTVEQYF
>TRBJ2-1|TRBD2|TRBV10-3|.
TGTGCCACTCGGACTAGCGGGATTTCGTACAATGAGCAGTTCTTC
CATRTSGISYNEQFF
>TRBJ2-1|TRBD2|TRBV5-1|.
TGCGCCAGCAGCTTACGGGGGGACTCCTACAATGAGCAGTTCTTC
CASSLRGDSYNEQFF
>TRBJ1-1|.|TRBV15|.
TGTGCCACCAGCAGACAGGGTGAGAACACTGAAGCTTTCTTT
CATSRQGENTEAFF
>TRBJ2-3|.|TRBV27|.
TGTGCCAGCAGTTTGGGGAGAGACACAGATACGCAGTATTTT
CASSLGRDTDTQYF
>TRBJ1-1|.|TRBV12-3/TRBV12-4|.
TGTGCCAGCAGTTATTCGGCTGAAGCTTTCTTT
CASSYSAEAFF
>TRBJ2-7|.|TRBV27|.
TGTGCCAGCAGTTTAGCCCGCCGGGGGACCGAGCAGTACTTC
CASSLARRGTEQYF
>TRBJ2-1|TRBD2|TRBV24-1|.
TGTGCCACCGGCGGGCGGGAGCCCTACAATGAGCAGTTCTTC
CATGGREPYNEQFF
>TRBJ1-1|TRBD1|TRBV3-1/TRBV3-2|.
TGTGCCAGCAGCCAAAGGGACAGACATACTGAAGCTTTCTTT
CASSQRDRHTEAFF
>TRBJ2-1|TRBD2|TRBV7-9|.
TGTGCCAGCAGACATATGACTAGCGGGGACAATGAGCAGTTCTTC
CASRHMTSGDNEQFF